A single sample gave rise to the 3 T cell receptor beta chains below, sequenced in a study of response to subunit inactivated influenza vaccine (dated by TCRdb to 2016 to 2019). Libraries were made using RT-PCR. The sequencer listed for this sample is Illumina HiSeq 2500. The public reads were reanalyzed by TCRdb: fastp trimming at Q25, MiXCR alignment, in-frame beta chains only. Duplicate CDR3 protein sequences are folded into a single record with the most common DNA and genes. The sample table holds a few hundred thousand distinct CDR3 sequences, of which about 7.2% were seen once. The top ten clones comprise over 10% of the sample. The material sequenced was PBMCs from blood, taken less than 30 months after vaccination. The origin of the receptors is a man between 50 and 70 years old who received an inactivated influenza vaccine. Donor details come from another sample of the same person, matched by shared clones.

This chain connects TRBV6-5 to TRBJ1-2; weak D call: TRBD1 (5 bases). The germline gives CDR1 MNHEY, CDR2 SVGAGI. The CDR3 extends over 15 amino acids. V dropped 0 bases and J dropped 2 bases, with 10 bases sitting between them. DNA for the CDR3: TGTGCCAGCAGTTACTCGGGCAGGGCAAACTATGGCTACACCTTC. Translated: CASSYSGRANYGYTF.

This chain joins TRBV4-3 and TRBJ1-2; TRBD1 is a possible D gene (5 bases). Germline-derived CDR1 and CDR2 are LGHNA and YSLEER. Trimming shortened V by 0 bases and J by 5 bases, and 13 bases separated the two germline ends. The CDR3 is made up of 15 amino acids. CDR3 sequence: CASSQDHGHRYGYTF. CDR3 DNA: TGCGCCAGCAGCCAAGATCATGGACACCGATATGGCTACACCTTC.

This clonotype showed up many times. DNA for the CDR3: TGTGCCATCAGTGGGACAGGGGGATGGGACACTGAAGCTTTCTTT. Encoded protein: CAISGTGGWDTEAFF. V usage is TRBV10-3 and J usage is TRBJ1-1, with 10 bases aligning to TRBD1. CDR1 and CDR2 from the germline V gene are ENHRY and SYGVKD. The CDR3 is 15 residues long. Germline trimming cut 4 bases from V and 3 bases from J; bases unmatched to any gene: 5.